This T cell receptor (beta chain) was sequenced during a study of long-term antiretroviral therapy in people with HIV (dated by TCRdb to 2021 to 2024). Background on the whole study: Collection of the earliest samples took place about a decade ahead of the 2015 WHO recommendation for immediate ART, at a time when ART was typically delayed until CD4 counts fell. This retrospective serial study examined whether starting ART and sustained HIV suppression were associated with changes in the composition and diversity of the TRB repertoire in peripheral blood. A total of about 190 cryopreserved PBMC samples were contributed to the cohort by 30 adults with confirmed HIV infection, with samples collected serially over a mean of approximately six years (range 1-12). Among the approximately 32 participants with HIV, about a dozen were female. No cross-contamination during QIAcube processing was shown when test extractions of a monoclonal T-cell line were performed alongside about 33 polyclonal samples.

Counted from cysteine to phenylalanine, this CDR3 has 15 amino acids. Kept here is only the CDR3 DNA, which spans 45 bases and is read in frame from base 1. V is shortened by 2 bases, J by 0 bases, and the region joining them spans 8 bases. The germline V gene encodes CDR1 MNHEY and CDR2 SMNVEV (reference sequence). Sequencing of the TRB variable region was done with the immunoSEQ hsTCRB v3.0 assay at survey level resolution. A depth of roughly 40,000-55,000 T-cell genomes per sample was targeted for TRB sequencing. An Illumina MiSeq with a v3 150-cycle kit was used to sequence the pooled TRB libraries. The paper's data handling went like this. Repertoire analysis was performed in R inside a reproducible Nextflow workflow that covered QC, data transformation and analysis. LymphoSeq2, an R package for exploring AIRR-Seq data, was used to implement custom analyses. Four samples yielding fewer than 5000 total TRB sequences were excluded, leaving around 190 analyzed HIV repertoires. Of the roughly 180 retained HIV repertoires, approximately 60 were collected before and about 130 after ART initiation. Repertoires were downsampled to 5000 TRB nucleotide sequences, with summary statistics averaged over 100 downsampling iterations. Only TRB sequences with CDR3 regions of at least seven amino acids were retained for analysis. Diversity was assessed using a clonality score derived from Shannon entropy and using the Gini coefficient. Repertoire networks linked the top 5000 CDR3 amino acid sequences whenever two sequences differed by an edit distance of one. Antigen specificity groups and MHC restriction were predicted for TRB CDR3 amino acid sequences with GLIPH2. CDR3 amino acid sequences were matched against VDJdb and McPAS-TCR to flag known CMV, EBV, HIV or tissue antigen associations. Pre-ART, post-ART and control groups were compared with Wilcoxon signed-rank tests and Holm-Bonferroni correction. This is the immuneACCESS table as TCRdb keeps it, with only in-frame sequences that have V and J called. A part of the clones is gone; compared with another copy, unresolved V genes explain less than half, and the rest is unexplained. V, J and clone size reflect that table, while D and trimming were determined from the DNA. This sample is represented by 15,000 to 20,000 clones; around nine tenths of them were singletons. 12% of the sample goes to the ten largest clones.

Beyond this particular receptor, the publication reports: The repertoire was dominated across all time points by expanded TRB clones identified before ART initiation, although this dominance was seen to fluctuate and to decrease in many PLHIV after ART. ART initiation was associated with a significant increase in TRB diversity, but diversity stayed significantly below transplant donor controls even after long-term ART. Inferences about post-ART repertoire changes are limited because no data were available on ART adherence, viral resistance or therapy changes. HIV repertoires had narrower CDR3 length ranges than controls, and the network structure suggested an antigen-experienced repertoire that shifted only slightly toward naive after ART. Limited PBMC availability meant only the TCR beta chain was sequenced, without alpha chain pairing. The samples span the years 2004 to 2017, and the ART regimens used may be less effective than current regimens. Because cell numbers in pre-ART samples were limited, unsorted PBMC were profiled instead of sorted CD4+ and CD8+ T cells.

Inclusion was restricted to participants for whom at least one PBMC sample before ART initiation and at least two post-ART samples were available. Treatment was received in the United States of America by all participants with HIV. Before DNA extraction, cryopreserved samples containing about 1-10 million PBMC were thawed and washed. At the time of the earliest PBMC sample for each participant with HIV, ages ranged from about 20 to 54 years. Per participant, PBMC samples came from 1-4 timepoints prior to ART initiation and 2-8 timepoints following ART initiation, for a median of 7 samples. For every participant, serial HIV viral load, CD4+ T-cell count, ART history and demographic data were obtained. Genomic DNA was extracted from unsorted PBMC with a Qiagen kit on a QIAcube, with processing performed in batches of 12 samples. Turning to this clone: It has no known antigen specificity. The sample holds no much larger clone one base away, and base qualities are not on file.

The TCR originated in a man aged 45-65 years with HIV. Recombination connected TRBV27 to TRBJ2-1; perhaps TRBD1 is the D gene, with 5 bases matching. The starting material was unsorted PBMCs, obtained 6.9 years after starting antiretroviral therapy. DNA sequence: TGTGCCAGCAGTTTACAAGGGGCCTCCTACAATGAGCAGTTCTTC. This gives the protein CASSLQGASYNEQFF.